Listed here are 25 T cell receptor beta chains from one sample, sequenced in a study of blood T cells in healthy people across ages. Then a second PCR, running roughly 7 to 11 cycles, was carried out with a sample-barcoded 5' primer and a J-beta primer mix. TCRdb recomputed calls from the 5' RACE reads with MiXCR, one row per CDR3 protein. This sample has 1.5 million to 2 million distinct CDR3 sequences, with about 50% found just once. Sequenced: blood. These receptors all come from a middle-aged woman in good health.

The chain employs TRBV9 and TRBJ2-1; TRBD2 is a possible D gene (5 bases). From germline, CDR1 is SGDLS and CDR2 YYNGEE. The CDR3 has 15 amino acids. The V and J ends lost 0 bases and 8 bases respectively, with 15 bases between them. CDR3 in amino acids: CASSVVTVDSDEQFF. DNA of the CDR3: TGTGCCAGCAGCGTAGTCACAGTTGATAGCGATGAGCAGTTCTTC.

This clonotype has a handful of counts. The CDR3, as DNA: TGTGCCAGCAGCCGCCGGGACCGCTCAGAGACCCAGTACTTC. Translation gives CASSRRDRSETQYF. This chain connects TRBV7-2 to TRBJ2-5, with D perhaps assigned TRBD1 or TRBD2 (5 bases each). The CDR3 runs 14 residues. Trimming stripped 5 bases from V and 4 bases from J, with 14 bases between. Germline V CDR1 and CDR2: SGHTA, FQGNSA.

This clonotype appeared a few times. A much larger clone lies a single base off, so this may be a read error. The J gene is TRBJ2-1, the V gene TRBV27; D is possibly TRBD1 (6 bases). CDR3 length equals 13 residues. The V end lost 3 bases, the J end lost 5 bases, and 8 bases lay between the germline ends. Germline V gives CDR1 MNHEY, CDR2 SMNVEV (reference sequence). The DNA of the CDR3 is TGTGCCAGCAGTTTCACAGGGAACAATGAGCAGTTCTTC. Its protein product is CASSFTGNNEQFF.

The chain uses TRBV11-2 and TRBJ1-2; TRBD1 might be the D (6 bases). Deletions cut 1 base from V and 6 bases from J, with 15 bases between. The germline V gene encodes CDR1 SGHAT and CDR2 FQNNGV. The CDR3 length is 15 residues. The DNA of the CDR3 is TGTGCCAGCAGCTTAGTAGGGAGGTACAGGGATGGCTACACCTTC. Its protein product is CASSLVGRYRDGYTF. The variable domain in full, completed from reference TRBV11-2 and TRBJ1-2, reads EAGVAQSPRYKIIEKRQSVAFWCNPISGHATLYWYQQILGQGPKLLIQFQNNGVVDDSQLPKDRFSAERLKGVDSTLKIQPAKLEDSAVYLCASSLVGRYRDGYTFGSGTRLTVV.

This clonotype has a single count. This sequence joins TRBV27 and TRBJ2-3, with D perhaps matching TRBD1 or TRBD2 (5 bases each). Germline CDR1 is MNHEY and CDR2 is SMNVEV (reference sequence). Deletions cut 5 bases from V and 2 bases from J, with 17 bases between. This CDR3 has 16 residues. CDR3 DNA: TGTGCCAGCAGTGACCGGGACCCTAAAAACACAGATACGCAGTATTTT. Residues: CASSDRDPKNTDTQYF.

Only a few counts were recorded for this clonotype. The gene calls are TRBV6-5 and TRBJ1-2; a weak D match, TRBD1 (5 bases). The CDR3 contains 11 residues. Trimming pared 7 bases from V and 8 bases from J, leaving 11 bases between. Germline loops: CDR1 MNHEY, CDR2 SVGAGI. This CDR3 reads CASTGGDGYTF. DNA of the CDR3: TGTGCCAGCACGGGAGGGGACGGCTACACCTTC.

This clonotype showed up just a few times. This CDR3 reads CASSYSRASPDTQYF. As DNA, the CDR3 is TGTGCCAGCAGTTACTCGAGAGCGAGCCCAGATACGCAGTATTTT. This chain uses TRBV6-5 with TRBJ2-3; D not resolved. The length of the CDR3 is 15 residues. The V end was cut by 0 bases, the J end by 4 bases, with 11 bases between. Germline V gives CDR1 MNHEY, CDR2 SVGAGI.

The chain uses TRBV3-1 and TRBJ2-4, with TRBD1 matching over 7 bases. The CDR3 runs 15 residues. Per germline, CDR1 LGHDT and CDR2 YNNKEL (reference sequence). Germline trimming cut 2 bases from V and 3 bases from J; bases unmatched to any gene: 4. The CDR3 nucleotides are TGTGCCAGCAGCCAACAAGGACAGGTCAAAAACATTCAGTACTTC. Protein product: CASSQQGQVKNIQYF.

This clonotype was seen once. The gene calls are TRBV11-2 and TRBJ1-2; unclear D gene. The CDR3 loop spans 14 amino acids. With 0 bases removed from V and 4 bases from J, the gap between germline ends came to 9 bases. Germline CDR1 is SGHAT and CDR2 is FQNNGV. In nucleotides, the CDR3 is TGTGCCAGCAGCTTAGATAAGAAAAGCTATGGCTACACCTTC. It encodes CASSLDKKSYGYTF.

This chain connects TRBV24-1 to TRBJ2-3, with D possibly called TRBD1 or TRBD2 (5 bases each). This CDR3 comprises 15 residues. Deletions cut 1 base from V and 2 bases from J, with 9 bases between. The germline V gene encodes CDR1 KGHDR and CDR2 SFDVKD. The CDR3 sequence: CATSDFGTNTDTQYF. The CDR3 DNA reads TGTGCCACCAGTGATTTCGGGACCAACACAGATACGCAGTATTTT.

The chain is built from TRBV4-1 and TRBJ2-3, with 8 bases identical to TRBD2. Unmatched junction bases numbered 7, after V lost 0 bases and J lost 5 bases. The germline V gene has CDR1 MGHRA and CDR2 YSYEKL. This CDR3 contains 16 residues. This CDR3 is CASSQDSGISKDTQYF. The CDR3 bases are TGCGCCAGCAGCCAAGATAGCGGGATTTCCAAAGATACGCAGTATTTT.

The CDR3, as DNA: TGTGCCATCAGTCTAGGAAACAATGAGCAGTTCTTC. This encodes CAISLGNNEQFF. The chain is built from TRBV10-3 and TRBJ2-1; no clear D gene. V was cut by 5 bases and J by 5 bases, with 7 bases left in between. The CDR3 has 12 amino acids. CDR1 and CDR2 (germline): ENHRY, SYGVKD.

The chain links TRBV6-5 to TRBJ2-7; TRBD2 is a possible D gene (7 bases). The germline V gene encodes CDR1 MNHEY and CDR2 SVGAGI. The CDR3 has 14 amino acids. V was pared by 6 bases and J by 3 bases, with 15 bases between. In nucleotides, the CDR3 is TGTGCCAGCAGCCGAGGGGGGGTAGACTACGAGCAGTACTTC. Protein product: CASSRGGVDYEQYF.

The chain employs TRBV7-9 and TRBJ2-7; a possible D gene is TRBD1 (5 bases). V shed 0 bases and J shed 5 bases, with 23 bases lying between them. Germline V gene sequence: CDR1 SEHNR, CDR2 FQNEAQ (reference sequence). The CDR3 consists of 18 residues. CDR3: CASSLALTRDKDTNEQYF. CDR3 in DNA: TGTGCCAGCAGCTTAGCTTTAACTCGAGACAAGGACACCAACGAGCAGTACTTC. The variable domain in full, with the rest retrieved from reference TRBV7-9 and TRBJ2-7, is DTGVSQNPRHKITKRGQNVTFRCDPISEHNRLYWYRQTLGQGPEFLTYFQNEAQLEKSRLLSDRFSAERPKGSFSTLEIQRTEQGDSAMYLCASSLALTRDKDTNEQYFGPGTRLTVT.

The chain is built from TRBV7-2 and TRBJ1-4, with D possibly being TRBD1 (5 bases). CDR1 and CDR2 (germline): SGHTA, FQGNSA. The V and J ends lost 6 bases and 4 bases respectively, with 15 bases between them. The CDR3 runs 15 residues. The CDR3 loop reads CASSNQGRSNEKLFF. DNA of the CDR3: TGTGCCAGCAGTAATCAGGGACGGAGTAATGAAAAACTGTTTTTT. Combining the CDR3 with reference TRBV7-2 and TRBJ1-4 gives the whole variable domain GAGVSQSPSNKVTEKGKDVELRCDPISGHTALYWYRQSLGQGLEFLIYFQGNSAPDKSGLPSDRFSAERTGGSVSTLTIQRTQQEDSAVYLCASSNQGRSNEKLFFGSGTQLSVL.

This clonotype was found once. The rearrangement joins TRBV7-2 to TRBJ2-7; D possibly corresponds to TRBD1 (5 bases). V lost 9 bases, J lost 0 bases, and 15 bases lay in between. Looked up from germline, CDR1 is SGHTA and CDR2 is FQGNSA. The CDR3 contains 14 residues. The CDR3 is CASNLRQISYEQYF. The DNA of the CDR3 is TGTGCCAGTAACTTACGACAGATCTCCTACGAGCAGTACTTC.

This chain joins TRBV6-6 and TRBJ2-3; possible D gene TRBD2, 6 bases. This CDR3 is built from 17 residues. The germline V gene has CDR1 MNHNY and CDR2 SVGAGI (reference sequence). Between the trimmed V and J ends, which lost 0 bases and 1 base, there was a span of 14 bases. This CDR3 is CASSYSQRPSGTDTQYF. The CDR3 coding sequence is TGTGCCAGCAGTTACTCGCAACGCCCTAGCGGCACAGATACGCAGTATTTT.

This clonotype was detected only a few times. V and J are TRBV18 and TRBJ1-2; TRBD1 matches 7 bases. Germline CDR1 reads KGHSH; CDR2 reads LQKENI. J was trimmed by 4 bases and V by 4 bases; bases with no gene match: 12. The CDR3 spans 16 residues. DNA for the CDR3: TGTGCCAGCTCACGACAGGACAGGACTTATGGCTATGGCTACACCTTC. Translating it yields CASSRQDRTYGYGYTF.

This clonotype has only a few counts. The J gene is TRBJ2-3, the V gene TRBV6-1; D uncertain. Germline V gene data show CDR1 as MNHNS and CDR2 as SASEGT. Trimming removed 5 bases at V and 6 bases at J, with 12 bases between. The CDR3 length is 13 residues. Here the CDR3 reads CASSTFPGDTQYF. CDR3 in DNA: TGTGCCAGCAGTACCTTTCCGGGTGATACGCAGTATTTT.

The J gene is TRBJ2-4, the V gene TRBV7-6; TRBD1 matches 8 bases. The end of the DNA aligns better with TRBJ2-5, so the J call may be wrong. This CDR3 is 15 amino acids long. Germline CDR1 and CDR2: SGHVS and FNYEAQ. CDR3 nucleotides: TGTGCCAGCAGCTTAGAGGACAGGGTTTGGGAGACCCAGTACTTC. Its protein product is CASSLEDRVWETQYF.

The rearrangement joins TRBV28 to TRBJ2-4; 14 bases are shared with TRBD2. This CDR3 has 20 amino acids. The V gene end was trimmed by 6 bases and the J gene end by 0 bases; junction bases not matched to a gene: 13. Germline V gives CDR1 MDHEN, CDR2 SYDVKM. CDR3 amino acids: CASSLFWTSGGFPAKNIQYF. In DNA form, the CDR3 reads TGTGCCAGCAGCCTTTTTTGGACTAGCGGGGGGTTTCCAGCCAAAAACATTCAGTACTTC.

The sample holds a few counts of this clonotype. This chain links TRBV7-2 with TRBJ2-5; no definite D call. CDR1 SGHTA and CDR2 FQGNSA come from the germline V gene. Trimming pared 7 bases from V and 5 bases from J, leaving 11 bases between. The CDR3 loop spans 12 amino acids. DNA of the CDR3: TGTGCCAGCACCAACCGGCGGGAGACCCAGTACTTC. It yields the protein CASTNRRETQYF.

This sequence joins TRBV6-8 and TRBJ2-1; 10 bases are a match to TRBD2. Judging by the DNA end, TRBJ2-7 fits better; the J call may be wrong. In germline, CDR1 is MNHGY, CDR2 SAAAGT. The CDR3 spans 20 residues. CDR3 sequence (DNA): TGTGCCAGCAGTTACTTATTCCTCGGGGCTAGCGGGGGCCCGTACAATGAGCAGTACTTC. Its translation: CASSYLFLGASGGPYNEQYF.

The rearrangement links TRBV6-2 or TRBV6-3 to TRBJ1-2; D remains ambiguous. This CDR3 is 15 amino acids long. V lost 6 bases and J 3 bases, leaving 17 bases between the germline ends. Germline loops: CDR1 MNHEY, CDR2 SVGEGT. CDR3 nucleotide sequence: TGTGCCAGCAGAGCGAGTGGTGTTACCTACTATGGCTACACCTTC. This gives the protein CASRASGVTYYGYTF.

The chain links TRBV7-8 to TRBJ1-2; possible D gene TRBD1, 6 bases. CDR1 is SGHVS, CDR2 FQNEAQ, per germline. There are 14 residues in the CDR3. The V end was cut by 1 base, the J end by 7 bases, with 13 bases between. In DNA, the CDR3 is TGTGCCAGCAGCTTAGGACAGGTGAAGAGTGGCTACACCTTC. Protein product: CASSLGQVKSGYTF.